The entry that follows covers one T cell receptor (beta chain) sequence. TCR beta CDR3 regions were amplified from RNA. A first-round RT-PCR of the TCR CDR3 used the HTBI primer set. TCRdb redid the calling of the multiplex PCR reads with MiXCR, one entry per CDR3 protein. Among about 360,000 distinct CDR3 sequences listed, roughly 13% were seen once. Germline V lookup: CDR1 ENHRY, CDR2 SYGVKD. The length of the CDR3 is 11 residues. V was pared by 8 bases and J by 8 bases, with 9 bases between. This record comes from a study of T cells in Graves' hyperthyroidism and ophthalmopathy. The clonotype originates from a woman younger than 35 with Graves' hyperthyroidism. The V and J genes are TRBV10-3 and TRBJ2-2; D is uncertain. Sequencing was done on a sample of blood. The CDR3 sequence is CAISPRGELFF. CDR3 DNA sequence: TGTGCCATCTCCCCTAGGGGGGAGCTGTTTTTT.